This T cell receptor (beta chain) emerged from a study of T cell repertoires and Cas9 in healthy adults. The repertoire was sequenced with immunoSEQ multiplex PCR; TCRdb's copy has only in-frame clones and lacks some. Of approximately 23,000 clones listed, roughly 89% were seen once; the top ten hold around 1.5%. The CDR3 spans 12 residues. Trimming stripped 4 bases from V and 4 bases from J, with 5 bases between. Germline V gene lookup returns CDR1 MGHDK and CDR2 SYGVNS. Sequenced input: CD4+ effector T cells (CD127+, CD25-, CD137-, CD154-) from PBMCs; culture status not recorded. The chain employs TRBV25-1 and TRBJ1-3; D gene ambiguous. This clonotype was sampled from a human donor in good health. The CDR3 DNA is TGTGCCAGCAGTGGCCCCGGAAACACCATATATTTT. It encodes CASSGPGNTIYF.